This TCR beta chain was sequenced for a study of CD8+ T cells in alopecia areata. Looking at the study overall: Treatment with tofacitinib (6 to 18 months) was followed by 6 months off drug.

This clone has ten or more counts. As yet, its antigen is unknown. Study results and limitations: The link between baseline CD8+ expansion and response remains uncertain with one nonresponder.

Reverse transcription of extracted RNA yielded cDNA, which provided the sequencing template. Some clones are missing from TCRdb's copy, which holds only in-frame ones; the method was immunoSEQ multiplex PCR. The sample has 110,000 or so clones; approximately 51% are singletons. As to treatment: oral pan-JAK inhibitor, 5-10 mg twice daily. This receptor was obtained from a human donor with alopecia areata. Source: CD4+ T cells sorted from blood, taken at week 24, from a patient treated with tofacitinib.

CDR3 coding DNA: TGTGCCAGCAATCCAGGGGCAACCTACGAGCAGTACTTC. It codes for CASNPGATYEQYF. The rearrangement uses TRBV2 and TRBJ2-7; perhaps TRBD1 as D (6 bases). The CDR3 is 13 amino acids. Trimming stripped 7 bases from V and 2 bases from J, with 12 bases between. Germline CDR1 reads SNHLY; CDR2 reads FYNNEI.